The rows below give T cell receptor beta chains drawn from one sample of a study of technical replicates of blood from a handful of donors. The assay was immunoSEQ multiplex PCR, and TCRdb's table has in-frame clones only and misses some. Of about 88,000 clones in the sample, just under 95% were seen once. Sample: T cells isolated from PBMCs. Source of these receptors: a human donor in good health. Both conserved end residues are part of each CDR3. Fields, in order: V gene, clone size, J gene, D gene, CDR3 length, CDR3 protein. The D gene is left open where the match is weak. Clone size appears in some rows only: once, few, many, or a class for an expanded clone.

>TRBV18|-|TRBJ1-2|-|12
CASSPDSAGYTF
>TRBV27|-|TRBJ1-2|TRBD1|14
CASSLEGTDYGYTF
>TRBV27|-|TRBJ1-1|TRBD1|15
CASSLVKQGGTEAFF
>TRBV4-1|-|TRBJ2-7|-|14
CASSRTAATYEQYF
>TRBV7-6|-|TRBJ2-3|-|12
CASSSGADTQYF
>TRBV19|-|TRBJ1-1|-|12
CASSIGSTEAFF
>TRBV11-3|-|TRBJ1-2|-|14
CASSSDRKNYGYTF
>TRBV27|-|TRBJ2-5|-|13
CASSATRSETQYF
>TRBV29-1|-|TRBJ1-1|-|14
CSVEEGGYFTEAFF
>TRBV27|-|TRBJ2-7|-|12
CASRRHRDEQYF
>TRBV19|-|TRBJ1-1|-|14
CASSIQAGATEAFF
>TRBV30|-|TRBJ2-7|-|12
CAWNPGLNEQYF
>TRBV7-3|-|TRBJ1-4|-|15
CASSLGGHANEKLFF
>TRBV27|-|TRBJ1-4|TRBD1|16
CASSLSGQPINEKLFF
>TRBV19|few|TRBJ1-2|-|13
CASSIRGNYGYTF
>TRBV27|-|TRBJ2-1|-|15
CASSLSRLPYNEQFF
>TRBV7-8|-|TRBJ1-5|-|15
CASSLGTYSNQPQHF
>TRBV6-5|-|TRBJ1-1|-|13
CASNQEANTEAFF
>TRBV7-2|-|TRBJ1-3|-|16
CASSLTRQGSGNTIYF
>TRBV29-1|once|TRBJ1-1|-|13
CSGSGTQNTEAFF
>TRBV4-1|-|TRBJ2-3|TRBD2|14
CASEPGLSSDTQYF
>TRBV27|-|TRBJ2-3|TRBD2|16
CASSYAWREVADTQYF
>TRBV11-3|-|TRBJ1-3|-|13
CASSLDQGNTIYF
>TRBV5-1|-|TRBJ2-1|TRBD1|16
CASSSAYSGQSYEQFF
>TRBV7-3|-|TRBJ2-1|TRBD2|16
CASSLGAAGGQNEQFF
>TRBV19|once|TRBJ2-7|TRBD2|15
CASSRSTSGSYEQYF
>TRBV27|-|TRBJ1-2|TRBD1|15
CASSLSGQLYYGYTF
>TRBV7-3|once|TRBJ2-7|-|13
CASSSPDNSEQYF
>TRBV21-1|-|TRBJ1-5|-|15
CAGAGRVGSNQPQHF
>TRBV4-3|-|TRBJ1-3|TRBD1|16
CASSHLLRGDGNTIYF
>TRBV9|-|TRBJ1-1|-|14
CASSPNSLNTEAFF
>TRBV6-6|-|TRBJ2-7|TRBD2|12
CATRTSGYEQYF
>TRBV7-2|-|TRBJ1-4|TRBD1|15
CASSYRQGPNEKLFF
>TRBV5-1|-|TRBJ1-2|TRBD1|12
CASSMGQESYTF
>TRBV7-9|-|TRBJ2-1|-|15
CASSFTGEEANEQFF
>TRBV5-1|once|TRBJ1-3|-|15
CASSPDRRSGNTIYF
>TRBV7-3|-|TRBJ1-2|-|15
CASSITGTDNYGYTF
>TRBV10-3|-|TRBJ2-7|-|11
CAINAGYEQYF
>TRBV6-5|once|TRBJ2-5|-|12
CASSSAVETQYF
>TRBV2|-|TRBJ1-5|-|12
CASTGGNQPQHF
>TRBV30|-|TRBJ2-7|TRBD1|11
CAWSEGAEQYF
>TRBV4-1|-|TRBJ2-7|-|17
CASSQLRNGVGRDEQYF
>TRBV10-3|-|TRBJ1-3|TRBD1|15
CAISEDRVSGNTIYF
>TRBV5-1|-|TRBJ2-7|TRBD1|14
CASSLWTGTYEQYF
>TRBV14|-|TRBJ1-2|-|13
CASSRRSFHGYTF
>TRBV5-6|-|TRBJ1-2|-|13
CASSVSRGAGYTF
>TRBV7-8|-|TRBJ1-5|TRBD1|16
CASSLRSTGGSEPQHF
>TRBV9|-|TRBJ2-2|-|15
CASSVGQANTGELFF
>TRBV5-4|few|TRBJ2-7|TRBD2|15
CASSRTSGKSYEQYF
>TRBV29-1|once|TRBJ1-1|-|13
CSVVTDLNTEAFF
>TRBV7-8|-|TRBJ1-2|-|13
CASSFFLNYGYTF
>TRBV7-2|-|TRBJ1-2|-|13
CASSSRVEWGYTF
>TRBV7-9|-|TRBJ2-1|TRBD2|15
CASRWSGDSYNEQFF
>TRBV5-1|-|TRBJ2-3|-|15
CASSLGGRSTDTQYF
>TRBV19|-|TRBJ1-1|-|12
CASSQRGYEAFF
>TRBV29-1|-|TRBJ2-4|-|12
CSVGDNMDIQYF
>TRBV6-5|-|TRBJ1-2|-|13
CASHSGANYGYTF
>TRBV19|-|TRBJ1-5|TRBD1|16
CASKMPGDRDNQPQHF
>TRBV5-5|-|TRBJ2-2|-|14
CASSLRGYTGELFF